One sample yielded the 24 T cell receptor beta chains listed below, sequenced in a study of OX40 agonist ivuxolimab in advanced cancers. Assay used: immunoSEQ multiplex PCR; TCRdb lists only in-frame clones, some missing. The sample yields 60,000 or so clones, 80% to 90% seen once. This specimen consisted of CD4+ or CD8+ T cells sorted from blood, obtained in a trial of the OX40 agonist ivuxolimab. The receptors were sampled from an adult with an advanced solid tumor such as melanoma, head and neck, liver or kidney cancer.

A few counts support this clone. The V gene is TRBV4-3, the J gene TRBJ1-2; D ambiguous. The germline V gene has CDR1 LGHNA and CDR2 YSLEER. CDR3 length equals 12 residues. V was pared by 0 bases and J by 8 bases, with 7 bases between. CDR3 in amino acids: CASSQDARGYTF. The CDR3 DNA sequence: TGCGCCAGCAGCCAAGATGCAAGAGGCTACACCTTC.

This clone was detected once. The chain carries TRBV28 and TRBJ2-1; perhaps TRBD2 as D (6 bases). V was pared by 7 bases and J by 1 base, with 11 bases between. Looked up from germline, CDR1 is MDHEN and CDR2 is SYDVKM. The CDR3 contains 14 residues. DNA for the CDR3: TGTGCCAGCACCCCGGCGGGGTCCTACAATGAGCAGTTCTTC. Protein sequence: CASTPAGSYNEQFF.

The CDR3 sequence: CASSHGTASLYGYTF. The DNA for the CDR3 is TGCGCCAGCAGCCATGGGACAGCCAGCCTCTATGGCTACACCTTC. The J gene is TRBJ1-2, the V gene TRBV4-1; 7 nucleotides agree with TRBD1. Germline V CDR1 and CDR2: MGHRA, YSYEKL. CDR3 length: 15 amino acids. The V and J ends lost 3 bases and 4 bases, in that order; junction bases with no gene match: 8.

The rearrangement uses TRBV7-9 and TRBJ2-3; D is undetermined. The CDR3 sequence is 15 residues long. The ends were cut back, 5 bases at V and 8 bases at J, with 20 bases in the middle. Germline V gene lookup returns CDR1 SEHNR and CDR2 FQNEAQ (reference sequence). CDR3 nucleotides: TGTGCCAGCAGCCAAAACCCAGCACTCCCAGGTACGCAGTATTTT. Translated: CASSQNPALPGTQYF.

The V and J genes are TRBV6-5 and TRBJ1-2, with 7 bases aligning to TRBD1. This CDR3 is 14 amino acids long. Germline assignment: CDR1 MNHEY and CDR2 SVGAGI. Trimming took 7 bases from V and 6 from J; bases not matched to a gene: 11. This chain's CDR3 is CASKKTGDDNGYTF. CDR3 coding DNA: TGTGCCAGCAAGAAAACAGGGGATGATAATGGCTACACCTTC.

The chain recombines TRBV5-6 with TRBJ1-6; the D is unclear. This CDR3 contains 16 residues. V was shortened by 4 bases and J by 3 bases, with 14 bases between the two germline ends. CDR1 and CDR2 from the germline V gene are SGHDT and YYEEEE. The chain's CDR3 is CASSQGPTLYNSPLHF. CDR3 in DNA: TGTGCCAGCAGCCAAGGACCCACTCTCTATAATTCACCCCTCCACTTT.

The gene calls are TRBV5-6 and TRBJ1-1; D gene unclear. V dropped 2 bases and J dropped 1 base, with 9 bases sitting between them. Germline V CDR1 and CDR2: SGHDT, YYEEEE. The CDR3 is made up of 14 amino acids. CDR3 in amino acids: CASSFWGGNTEAFF. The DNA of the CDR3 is TGTGCCAGCAGCTTCTGGGGTGGGAACACTGAAGCTTTCTTT.

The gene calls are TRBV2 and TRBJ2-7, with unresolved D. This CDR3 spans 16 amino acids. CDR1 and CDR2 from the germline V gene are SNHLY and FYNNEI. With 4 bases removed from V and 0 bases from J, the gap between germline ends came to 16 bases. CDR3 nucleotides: TGTGCCAGCAGTGTCCCTTGGGTTACGAGCTCCTACGAGCAGTACTTC. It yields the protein CASSVPWVTSSYEQYF.

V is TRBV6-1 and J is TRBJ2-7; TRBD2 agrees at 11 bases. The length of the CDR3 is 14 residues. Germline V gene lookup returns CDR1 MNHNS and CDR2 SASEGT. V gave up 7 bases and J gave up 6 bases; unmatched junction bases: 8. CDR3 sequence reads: CASKVLAGDLEQYF. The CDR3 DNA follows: TGTGCCAGCAAGGTACTAGCGGGAGATCTCGAGCAGTACTTC.

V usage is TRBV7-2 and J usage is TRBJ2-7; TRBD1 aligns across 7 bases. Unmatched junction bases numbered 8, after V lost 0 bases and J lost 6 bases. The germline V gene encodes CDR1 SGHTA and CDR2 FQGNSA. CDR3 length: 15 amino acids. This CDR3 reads CASSLAWDSAGEQYF. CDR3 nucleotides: TGTGCCAGCAGCTTAGCTTGGGACAGTGCTGGCGAGCAGTACTTC.

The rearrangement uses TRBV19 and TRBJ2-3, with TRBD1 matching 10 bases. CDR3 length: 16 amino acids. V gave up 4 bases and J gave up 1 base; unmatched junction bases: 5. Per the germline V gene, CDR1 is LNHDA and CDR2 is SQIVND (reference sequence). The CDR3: CASSSIGTGGTDTQYF. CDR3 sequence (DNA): TGTGCCAGTAGTAGTATAGGGACAGGGGGCACAGATACGCAGTATTTT.

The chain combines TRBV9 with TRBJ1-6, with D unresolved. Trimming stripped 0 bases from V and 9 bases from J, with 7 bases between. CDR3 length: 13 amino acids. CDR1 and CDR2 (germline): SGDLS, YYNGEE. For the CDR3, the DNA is TGTGCCAGCAGCGTAGAAGTTTTTTCACCCCTCCACTTT. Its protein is CASSVEVFSPLHF.

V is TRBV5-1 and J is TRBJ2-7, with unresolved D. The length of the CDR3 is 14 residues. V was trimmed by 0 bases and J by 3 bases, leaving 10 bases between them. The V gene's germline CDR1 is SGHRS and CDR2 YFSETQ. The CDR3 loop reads CASSLVVTSYEQYF. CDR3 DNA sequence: TGCGCCAGCAGCTTGGTCGTGACAAGCTACGAGCAGTACTTC.

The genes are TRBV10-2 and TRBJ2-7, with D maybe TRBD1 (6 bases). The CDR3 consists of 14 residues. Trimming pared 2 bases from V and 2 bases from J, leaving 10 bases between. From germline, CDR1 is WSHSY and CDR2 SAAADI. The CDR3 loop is CASSEQGTAYEQYF. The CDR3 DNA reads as TGCGCCAGCAGTGAGCAGGGGACGGCCTACGAGCAGTACTTC.

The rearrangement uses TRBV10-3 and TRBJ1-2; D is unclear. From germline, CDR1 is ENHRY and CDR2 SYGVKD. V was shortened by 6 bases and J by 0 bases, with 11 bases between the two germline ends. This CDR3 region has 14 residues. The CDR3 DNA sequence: TGTGCCATCAGCGCTCATACTACTAACTATGGCTACACCTTC. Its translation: CAISAHTTNYGYTF.

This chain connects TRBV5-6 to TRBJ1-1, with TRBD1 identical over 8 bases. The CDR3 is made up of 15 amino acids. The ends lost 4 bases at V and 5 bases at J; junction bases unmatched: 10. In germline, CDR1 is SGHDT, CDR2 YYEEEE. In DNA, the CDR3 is TGTGCCAGCAGCCCACTGACAGGGGCGTTAACTGAAGCTTTCTTT. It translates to CASSPLTGALTEAFF.

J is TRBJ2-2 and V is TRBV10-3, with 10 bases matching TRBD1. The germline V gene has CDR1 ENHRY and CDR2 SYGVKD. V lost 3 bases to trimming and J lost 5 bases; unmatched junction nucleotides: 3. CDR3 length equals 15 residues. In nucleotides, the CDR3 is TGTGCCATCAGTGAAGGACAGGGGGTAACCGGGGAGCTGTTTTTT. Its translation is CAISEGQGVTGELFF.

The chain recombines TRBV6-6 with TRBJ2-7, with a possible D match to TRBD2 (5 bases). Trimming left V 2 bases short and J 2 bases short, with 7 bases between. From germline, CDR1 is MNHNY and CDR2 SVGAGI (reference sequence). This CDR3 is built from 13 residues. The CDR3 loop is CASSYRGAYEQYF. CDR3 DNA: TGTGCCAGCAGTTACCGGGGAGCCTACGAGCAGTACTTC.

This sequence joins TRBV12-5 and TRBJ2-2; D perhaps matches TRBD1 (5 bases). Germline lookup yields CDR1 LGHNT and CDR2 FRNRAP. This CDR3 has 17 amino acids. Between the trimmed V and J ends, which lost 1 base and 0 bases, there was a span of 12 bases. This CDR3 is CASGLGRERANTGELFF. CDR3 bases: TGTGCTAGTGGTTTGGGCAGGGAAAGGGCGAACACCGGGGAGCTGTTTTTT.

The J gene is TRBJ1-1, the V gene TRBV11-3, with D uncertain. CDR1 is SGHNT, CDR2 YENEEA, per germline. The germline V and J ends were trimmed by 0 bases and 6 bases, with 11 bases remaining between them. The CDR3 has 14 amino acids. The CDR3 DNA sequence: TGTGCCAGCAGCTTAGAAGAGAGGATCGCTGAAGCTTTCTTT. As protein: CASSLEERIAEAFF.

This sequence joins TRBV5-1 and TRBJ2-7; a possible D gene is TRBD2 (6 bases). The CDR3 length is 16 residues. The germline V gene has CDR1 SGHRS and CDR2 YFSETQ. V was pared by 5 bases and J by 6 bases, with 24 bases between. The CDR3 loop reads CASRKTTGSLDSEQYF. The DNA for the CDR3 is TGCGCCAGCAGGAAGACAACCGGGAGCTTGGACTCCGAGCAGTACTTC.

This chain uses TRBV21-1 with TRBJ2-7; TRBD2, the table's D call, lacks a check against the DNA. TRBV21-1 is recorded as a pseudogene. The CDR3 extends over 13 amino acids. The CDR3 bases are TGTGCCAGCATGGGACTAGCGGACTACGAGCAGTACTTC. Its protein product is CASMGLADYEQYF.

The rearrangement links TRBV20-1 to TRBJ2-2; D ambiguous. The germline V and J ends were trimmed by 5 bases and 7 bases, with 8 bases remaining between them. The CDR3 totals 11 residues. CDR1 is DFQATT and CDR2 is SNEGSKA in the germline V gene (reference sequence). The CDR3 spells CSAPYIGELFF. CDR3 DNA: TGCAGTGCTCCCTATATCGGGGAGCTGTTTTTT.

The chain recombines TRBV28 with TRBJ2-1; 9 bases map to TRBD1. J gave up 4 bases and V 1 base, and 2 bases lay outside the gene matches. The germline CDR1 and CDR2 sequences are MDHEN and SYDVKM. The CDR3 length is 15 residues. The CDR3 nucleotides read TGTGCCAGCAGTTTATCGACAGGGGGGTACAATGAGCAGTTCTTC. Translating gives CASSLSTGGYNEQFF.